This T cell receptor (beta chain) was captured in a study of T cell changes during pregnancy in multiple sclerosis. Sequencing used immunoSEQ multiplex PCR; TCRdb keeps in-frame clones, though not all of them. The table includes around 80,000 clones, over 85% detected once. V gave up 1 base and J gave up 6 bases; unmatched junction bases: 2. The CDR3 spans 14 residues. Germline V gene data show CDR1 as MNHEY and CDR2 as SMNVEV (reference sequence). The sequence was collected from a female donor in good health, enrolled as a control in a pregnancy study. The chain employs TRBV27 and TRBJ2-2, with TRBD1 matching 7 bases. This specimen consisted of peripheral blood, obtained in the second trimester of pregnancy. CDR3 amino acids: CASSLWTGSGELFF. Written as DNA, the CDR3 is TGTGCCAGCAGTTTATGGACAGGCTCCGGGGAGCTGTTTTTT.